This T cell receptor (beta chain) originates from a study of regulatory T cells in long-lasting Graves disease. The CDR3 consists of 16 residues. The germline V and J ends were trimmed by 5 bases and 4 bases, with 15 bases remaining between them. The germline V gene encodes CDR1 SGHTA and CDR2 FQGTGA. General observations from the study: New patients shared some 970 public clonotypes, fewer than the approximately 2,500 shared by persistent patients.

CDR3-region Arm-PCR and iRepertoire HTBI primers produced the TCR beta libraries. Using its own MiXCR run on the multiplex PCR reads, TCRdb lists one record per CDR3 protein. The sample gives around 450,000 distinct CDR3 sequences, just under 15% of which show up once; roughly a sixth is in the top ten. This clonotype was seen many times. Its specificity is unknown. Time point specified: newly diagnosed GD, antithyroid drugs for less than 3 months. The TCR library was prepared using RNA isolated from PBMCs. Criteria from the American Thyroid Association guidelines were applied to diagnose Graves' disease. This sample also appeared in a second study, on T cells in Graves' hyperthyroidism and ophthalmopathy. Per that study: Graves' hyperthyroidism is called stable when ophthalmopathy does not progress within 18 months. Orbital computed tomography and thyroid ultrasound, together with serum TRAb and thyroxine and clinical symptoms, were used for diagnoses.

The chain combines TRBV7-3 with TRBJ2-6; D may correspond to TRBD1 or TRBD2 (6 bases each). Sample: peripheral blood mononuclear cells (PBMCs), taken at new diagnosis, from a patient treated with antithyroid drugs. This clonotype originated in a woman aged 25 to 39 with Graves disease. This chain's CDR3 is CASSPRRGVGANVLTF. CDR3 DNA: TGTGCCAGCAGCCCCCGGAGGGGGGTCGGGGCCAACGTCCTGACTTTC.